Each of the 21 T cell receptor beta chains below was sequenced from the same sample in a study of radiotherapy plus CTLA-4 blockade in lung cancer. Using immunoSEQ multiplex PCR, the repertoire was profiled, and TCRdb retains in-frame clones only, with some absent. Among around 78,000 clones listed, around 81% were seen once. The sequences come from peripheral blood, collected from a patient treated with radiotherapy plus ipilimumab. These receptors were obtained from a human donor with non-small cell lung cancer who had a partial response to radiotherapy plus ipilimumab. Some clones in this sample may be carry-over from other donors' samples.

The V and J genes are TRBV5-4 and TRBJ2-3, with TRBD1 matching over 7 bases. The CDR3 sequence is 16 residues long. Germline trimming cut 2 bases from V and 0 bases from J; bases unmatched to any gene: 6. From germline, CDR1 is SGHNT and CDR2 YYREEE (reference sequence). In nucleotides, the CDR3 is TGTGCCAGCAGCTTCGACGGGACAGCTAGCACAGATACGCAGTATTTT. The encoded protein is CASSFDGTASTDTQYF.

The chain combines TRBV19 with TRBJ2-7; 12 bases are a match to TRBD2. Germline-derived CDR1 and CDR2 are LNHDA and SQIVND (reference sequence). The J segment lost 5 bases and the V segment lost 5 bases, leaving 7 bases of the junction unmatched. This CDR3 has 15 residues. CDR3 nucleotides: TGTGCCAGTAGTGAACTAGCGGGAGGTAGGCACGAGCAGTACTTC. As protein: CASSELAGGRHEQYF.

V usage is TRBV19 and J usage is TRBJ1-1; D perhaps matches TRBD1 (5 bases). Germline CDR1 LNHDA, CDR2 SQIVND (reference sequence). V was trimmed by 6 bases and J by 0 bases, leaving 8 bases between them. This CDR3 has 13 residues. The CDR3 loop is CASRMGLNTEAFF. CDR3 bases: TGTGCCAGTAGAATGGGGCTGAACACTGAAGCTTTCTTT.

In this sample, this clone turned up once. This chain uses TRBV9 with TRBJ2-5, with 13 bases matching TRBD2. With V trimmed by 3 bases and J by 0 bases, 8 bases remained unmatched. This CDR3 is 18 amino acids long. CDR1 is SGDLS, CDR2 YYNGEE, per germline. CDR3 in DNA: TGTGCCAGCAGCGGACGCCCCGGGACTAGCGGGGACCAAGAGACCCAGTACTTC. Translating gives CASSGRPGTSGDQETQYF.

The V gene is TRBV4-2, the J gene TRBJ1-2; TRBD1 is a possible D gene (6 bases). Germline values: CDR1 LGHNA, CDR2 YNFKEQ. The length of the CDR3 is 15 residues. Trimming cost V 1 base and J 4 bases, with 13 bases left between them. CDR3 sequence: CASSQGGQNPYGYTF. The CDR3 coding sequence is TGTGCCAGCAGCCAAGGGGGGCAGAATCCCTATGGCTACACCTTC.

CDR3 nucleotides: TGTGCCAGCAGCGTGGGGGGACAGGGGGTCTACGAGCAGTACTTC. Amino acids: CASSVGGQGVYEQYF. The chain joins TRBV9 to TRBJ2-7; TRBD1 matches at 11 bases. The CDR3 is 15 residues long. The V gene end was trimmed by 2 bases and the J gene end by 3 bases; junction bases not matched to a gene: 4. Germline V gene data show CDR1 as SGDLS and CDR2 as YYNGEE.

The CDR3 DNA is TGTGCCAGCAGTCCCCGGGGATCTCAGCGGGGGAACACTGAAGCTTTCTTT. It yields the protein CASSPRGSQRGNTEAFF. The chain uses TRBV27 and TRBJ1-1; D is undetermined. Per germline, CDR1 MNHEY and CDR2 SMNVEV (reference sequence). CDR3 length equals 17 residues. The ends were cut back, 5 bases at V and 1 base at J, with 20 bases in the middle.

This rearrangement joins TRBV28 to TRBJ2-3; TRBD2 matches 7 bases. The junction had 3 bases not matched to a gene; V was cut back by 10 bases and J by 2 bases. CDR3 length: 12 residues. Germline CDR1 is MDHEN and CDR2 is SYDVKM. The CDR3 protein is CATLADTDTQYF. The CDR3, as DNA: TGTGCCACTCTAGCGGACACAGATACGCAGTATTTT.

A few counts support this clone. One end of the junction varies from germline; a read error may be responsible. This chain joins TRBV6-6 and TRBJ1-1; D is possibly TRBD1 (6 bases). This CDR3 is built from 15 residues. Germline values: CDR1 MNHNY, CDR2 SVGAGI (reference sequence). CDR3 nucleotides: TGTGCCAGCAGTCACTCCGGACAGCTGAACACTGAAGCTTTCTTT. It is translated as CASSHSGQLNTEAFF.

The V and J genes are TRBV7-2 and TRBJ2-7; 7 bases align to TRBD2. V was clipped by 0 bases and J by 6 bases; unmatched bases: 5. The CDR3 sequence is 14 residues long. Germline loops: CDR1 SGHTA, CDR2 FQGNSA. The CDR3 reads CASSLAMRTSEQYF. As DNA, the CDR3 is TGTGCCAGCAGCTTAGCGATGCGGACTAGCGAGCAGTACTTC.

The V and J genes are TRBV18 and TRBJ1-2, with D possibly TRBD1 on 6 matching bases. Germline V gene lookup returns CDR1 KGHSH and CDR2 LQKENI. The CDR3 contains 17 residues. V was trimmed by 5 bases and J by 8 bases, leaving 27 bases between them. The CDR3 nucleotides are TGTGCCAGCTCATCCCTTCTCCGGGACATTCGAGGCCGAGGCTACACCTTC. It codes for CASSSLLRDIRGRGYTF.

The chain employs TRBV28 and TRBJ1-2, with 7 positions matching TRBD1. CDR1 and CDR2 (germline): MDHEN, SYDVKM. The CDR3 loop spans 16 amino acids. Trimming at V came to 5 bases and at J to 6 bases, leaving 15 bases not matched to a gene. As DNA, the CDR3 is TGTGCCAGCAGTAACCAACCGAACAGGGGAAGAAATGGCTACACCTTC. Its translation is CASSNQPNRGRNGYTF.

This chain's CDR3 is CASRGEGDPASSGGTDTQYF. The CDR3 DNA reads TGTGCCAGCAGAGGTGAGGGGGACCCGGCCTCCAGCGGGGGCACAGATACGCAGTATTTT. The V call is TRBV9, the J call TRBJ2-3, with a tentative D call TRBD2 (7 bases). Germline CDR1 is SGDLS and CDR2 is YYNGEE. V lost 5 bases to trimming and J lost 1 base, with 29 bases between them. This CDR3 has 20 amino acids.

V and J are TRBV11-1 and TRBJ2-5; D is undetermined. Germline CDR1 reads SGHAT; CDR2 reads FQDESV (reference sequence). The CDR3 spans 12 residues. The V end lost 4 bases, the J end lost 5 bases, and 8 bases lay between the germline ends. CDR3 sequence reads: CASSSEDETQYF. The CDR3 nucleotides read TGTGCCAGCAGCTCCGAGGATGAGACCCAGTACTTC.

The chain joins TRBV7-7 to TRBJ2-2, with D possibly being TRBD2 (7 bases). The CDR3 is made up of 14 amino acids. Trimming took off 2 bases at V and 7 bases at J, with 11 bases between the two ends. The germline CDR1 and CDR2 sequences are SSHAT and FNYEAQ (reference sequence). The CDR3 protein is CASSLNREGGELFF. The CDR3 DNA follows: TGTGCCAGCAGCTTAAACAGGGAGGGCGGGGAGCTGTTTTTT.

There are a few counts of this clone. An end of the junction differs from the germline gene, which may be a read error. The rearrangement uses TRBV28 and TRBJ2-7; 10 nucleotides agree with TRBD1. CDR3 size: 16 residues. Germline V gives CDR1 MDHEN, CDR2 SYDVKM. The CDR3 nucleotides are TGTGCCAGCAGTTTTCCCCGGGACAGGGGATCCTCCGAGCAGTACTTC. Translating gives CASSFPRDRGSSEQYF.

The CDR3 spells CASSLDVGGAPGELFF. CDR3 DNA sequence: TGTGCCAGCAGCTTAGATGTCGGGGGGGCCCCCGGGGAGCTGTTTTTT. The chain joins TRBV7-2 to TRBJ2-2; 8 bases are shared with TRBD2. Germline V CDR1 and CDR2: SGHTA, FQGNSA. With V trimmed by 1 base and J by 6 bases, 7 bases remained unmatched. This CDR3 has 16 residues.

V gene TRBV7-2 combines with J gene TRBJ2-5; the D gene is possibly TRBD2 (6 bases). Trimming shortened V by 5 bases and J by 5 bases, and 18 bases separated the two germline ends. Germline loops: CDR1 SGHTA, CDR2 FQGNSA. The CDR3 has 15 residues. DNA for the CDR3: TGTGCCAGCAGCCAAAGGGCTGCGGGGTGGGAGACCCAGTACTTC. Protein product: CASSQRAAGWETQYF.

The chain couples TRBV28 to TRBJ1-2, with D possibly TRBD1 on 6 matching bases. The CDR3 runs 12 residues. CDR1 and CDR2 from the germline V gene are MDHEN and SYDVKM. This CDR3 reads CAIRSGARGYTF. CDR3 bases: TGTGCTATTAGGTCAGGGGCGCGGGGCTACACCTTC.

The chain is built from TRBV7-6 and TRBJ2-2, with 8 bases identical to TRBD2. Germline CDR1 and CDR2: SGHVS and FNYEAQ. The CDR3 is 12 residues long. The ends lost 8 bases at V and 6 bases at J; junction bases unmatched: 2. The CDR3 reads CASRGRPGELFF. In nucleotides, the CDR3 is TGTGCCAGCCGCGGGAGGCCCGGGGAGCTGTTTTTT.

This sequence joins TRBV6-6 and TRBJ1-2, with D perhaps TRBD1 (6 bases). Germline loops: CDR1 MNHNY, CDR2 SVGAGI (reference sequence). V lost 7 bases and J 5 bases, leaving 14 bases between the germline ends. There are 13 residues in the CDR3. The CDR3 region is CASTWGQGYGYTF. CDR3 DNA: TGTGCCAGCACATGGGGGCAGGGGTATGGCTACACCTTC.